This paragraph reports one T cell receptor beta chain. Its target is not known. The sample belongs to a study of T and B cells in COVID-19 patients. As for the study in general: Blood was sampled from COVID-19 patients who were either actively infected or recovered. Recovered patients mostly had mild to moderate COVID-19 managed as outpatients.

TRB was amplified from about 250-500 ng of blood genomic DNA. Multiplex PCR with BIOMED2 TRB-A/B primer pools amplified TRB rearrangements. Each CDR3 protein gets one entry after TCRdb re-called the multiplex PCR reads with MiXCR. This sample yields approximately 14,000 distinct CDR3 sequences, of which roughly 30% are seen a single time; over 6.5% belongs to the top ten. Study results and caveats: No sequencing was yet done of CD4+, regulatory or CD8+ subsets, or of SARS-CoV-2-responsive or tetramer+ sorted cells.

Sequencing was carried out using blood. This TCR derives from a human donor who had recovered from COVID-19.

CDR3 nucleotide sequence: TGTGCCAGCAGTAGCCGGGGTCCGAAGTGCACAGATACGCAGTATTTT. Translated: CASSSRGPKCTDTQYF. The chain employs TRBV27 and TRBJ2-3; D possibly corresponds to TRBD2 (5 bases). The CDR3 runs to 16 residues. The germline V gene has CDR1 MNHEY and CDR2 SMNVEV (reference sequence). The ends were cut back, 5 bases at V and 1 base at J, with 16 bases in the middle.